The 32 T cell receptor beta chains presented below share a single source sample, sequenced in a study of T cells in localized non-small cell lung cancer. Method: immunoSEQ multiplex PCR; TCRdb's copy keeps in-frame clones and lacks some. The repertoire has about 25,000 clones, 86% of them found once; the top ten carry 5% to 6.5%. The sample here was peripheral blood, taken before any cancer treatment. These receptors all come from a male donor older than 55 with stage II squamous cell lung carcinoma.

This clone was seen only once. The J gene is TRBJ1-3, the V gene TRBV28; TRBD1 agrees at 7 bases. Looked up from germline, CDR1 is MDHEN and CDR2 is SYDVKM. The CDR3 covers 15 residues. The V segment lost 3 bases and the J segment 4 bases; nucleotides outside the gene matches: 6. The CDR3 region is CASSFKGALGNTIYF. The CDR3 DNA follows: TGTGCCAGCAGTTTCAAGGGGGCATTGGGAAACACCATATATTTT.

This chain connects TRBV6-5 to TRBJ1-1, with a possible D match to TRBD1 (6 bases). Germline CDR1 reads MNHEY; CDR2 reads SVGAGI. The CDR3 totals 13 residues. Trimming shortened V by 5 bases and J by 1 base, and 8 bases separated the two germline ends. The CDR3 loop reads CASSRGANTEAFF. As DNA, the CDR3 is TGTGCCAGCAGTAGGGGGGCGAACACTGAAGCTTTCTTT.

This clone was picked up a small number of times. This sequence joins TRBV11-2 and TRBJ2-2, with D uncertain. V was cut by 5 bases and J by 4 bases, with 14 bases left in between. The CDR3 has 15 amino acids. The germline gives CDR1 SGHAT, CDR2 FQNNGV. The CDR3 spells CASSPNVVVTGELFF. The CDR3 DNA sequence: TGTGCCAGCAGCCCAAACGTGGTGGTCACCGGGGAGCTGTTTTTT.

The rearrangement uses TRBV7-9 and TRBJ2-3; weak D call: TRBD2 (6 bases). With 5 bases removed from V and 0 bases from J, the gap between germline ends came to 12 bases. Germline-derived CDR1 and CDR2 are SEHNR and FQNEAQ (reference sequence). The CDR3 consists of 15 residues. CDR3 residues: CASSRLGTSTDTQYF. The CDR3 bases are TGTGCCAGCAGCCGCCTAGGGACTAGCACAGATACGCAGTATTTT.

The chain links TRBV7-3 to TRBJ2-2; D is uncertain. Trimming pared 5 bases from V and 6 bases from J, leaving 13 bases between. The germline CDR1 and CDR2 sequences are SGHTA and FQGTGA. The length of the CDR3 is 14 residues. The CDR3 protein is CASSRASRAGELFF. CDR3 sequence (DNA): TGTGCCAGCAGCAGAGCTTCCCGGGCCGGGGAGCTGTTTTTT.

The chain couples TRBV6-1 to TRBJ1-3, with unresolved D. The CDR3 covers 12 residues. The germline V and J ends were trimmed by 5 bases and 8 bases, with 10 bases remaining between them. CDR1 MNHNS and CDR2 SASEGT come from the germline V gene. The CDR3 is CASSRDGYTIYF. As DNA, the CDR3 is TGTGCCAGCAGTCGTGACGGGTACACCATATATTTT.

CDR3 nucleotides: TGCGCCAGCAGCTTGAGTTCCAGCATGAACACTGAAGCTTTCTTT. Encoded protein: CASSLSSSMNTEAFF. This chain connects TRBV5-1 to TRBJ1-1; D gene uncertain. The V end lost 1 base, the J end lost 0 bases, and 10 bases lay between the germline ends. Germline V lookup: CDR1 SGHRS, CDR2 YFSETQ. This CDR3 region has 15 residues.

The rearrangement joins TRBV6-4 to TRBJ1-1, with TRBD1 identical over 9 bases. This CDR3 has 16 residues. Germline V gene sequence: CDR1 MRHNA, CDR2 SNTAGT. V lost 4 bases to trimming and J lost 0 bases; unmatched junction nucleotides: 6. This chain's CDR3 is CASSGRDRVMNTEAFF. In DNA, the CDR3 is TGTGCCAGCAGTGGCCGGGACAGGGTCATGAACACTGAAGCTTTCTTT.

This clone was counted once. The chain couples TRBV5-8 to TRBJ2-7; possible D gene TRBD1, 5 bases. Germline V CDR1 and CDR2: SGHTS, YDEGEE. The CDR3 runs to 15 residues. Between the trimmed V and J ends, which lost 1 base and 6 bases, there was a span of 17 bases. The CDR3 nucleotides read TGTGCCAGCAGCTTGAGTCCCGCTGGGGCAGGCGAGCAGTACTTC. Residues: CASSLSPAGAGEQYF.

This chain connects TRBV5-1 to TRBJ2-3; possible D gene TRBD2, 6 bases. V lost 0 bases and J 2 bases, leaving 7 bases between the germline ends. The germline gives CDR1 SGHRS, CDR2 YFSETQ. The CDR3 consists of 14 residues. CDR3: CASSLEGLTDTQYF. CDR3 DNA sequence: TGCGCCAGCAGCTTGGAGGGACTCACAGATACGCAGTATTTT.

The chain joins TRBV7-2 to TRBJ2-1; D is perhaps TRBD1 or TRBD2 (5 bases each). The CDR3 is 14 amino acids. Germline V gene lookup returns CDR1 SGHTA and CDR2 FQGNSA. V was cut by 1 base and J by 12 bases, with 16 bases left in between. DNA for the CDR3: TGTGCCAGCAGCTTAGGAGGGGCGGGTGTAGGGCAGTTCTTC. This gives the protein CASSLGGAGVGQFF.

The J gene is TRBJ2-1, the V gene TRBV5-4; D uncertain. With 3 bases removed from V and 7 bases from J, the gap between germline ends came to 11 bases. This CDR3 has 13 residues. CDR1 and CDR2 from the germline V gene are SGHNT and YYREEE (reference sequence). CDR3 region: CASSSSERNEQFF. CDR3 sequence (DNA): TGTGCCAGCAGCTCCTCTGAAAGGAATGAGCAGTTCTTC.

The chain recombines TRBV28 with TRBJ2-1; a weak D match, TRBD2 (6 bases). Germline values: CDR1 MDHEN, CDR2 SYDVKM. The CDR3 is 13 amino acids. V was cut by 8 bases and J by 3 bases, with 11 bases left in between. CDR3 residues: CASRAGGYNEQFF. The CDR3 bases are TGTGCCAGCCGGGCCGGGGGCTACAATGAGCAGTTCTTC.

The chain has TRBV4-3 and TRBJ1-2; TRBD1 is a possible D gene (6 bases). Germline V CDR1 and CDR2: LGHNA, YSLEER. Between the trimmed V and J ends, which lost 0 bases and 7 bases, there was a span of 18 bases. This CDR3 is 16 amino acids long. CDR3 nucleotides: TGCGCCAGCAGCCAAGAGGCGGGGGGCGCTATTGGTGGCTACACCTTC. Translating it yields CASSQEAGGAIGGYTF.

CDR3 region: CASSRTGDGYTF. DNA for the CDR3: TGTGCCAGCAGCCGGACAGGGGATGGCTACACCTTC. This rearrangement joins TRBV13 to TRBJ1-2, with TRBD1 matching 9 bases. The length of the CDR3 is 12 residues. With V trimmed by 5 bases and J by 6 bases, 1 base remained unmatched. Germline V CDR1 and CDR2: PRHDT, FYEKMQ (reference sequence). Full variable domain (rest looked up from reference TRBV13 and TRBJ1-2): AAGVIQSPRHLIKEKRETATLKCYPIPRHDTVYWYQQGPGQDPQFLISFYEKMQSDKGSIPDRFSAQQFSDYHSELNMSSLELGDSALYFCASSRTGDGYTFGSGTRLTVV.

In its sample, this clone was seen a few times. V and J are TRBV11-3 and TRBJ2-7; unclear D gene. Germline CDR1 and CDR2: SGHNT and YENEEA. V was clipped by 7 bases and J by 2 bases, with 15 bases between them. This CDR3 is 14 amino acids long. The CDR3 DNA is TGTGCCAGCACCGACCGCTGGTCGGCCTACGAGCAGTACTTC. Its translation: CASTDRWSAYEQYF. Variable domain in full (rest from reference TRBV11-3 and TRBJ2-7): EAGVVQSPRYKIIEKKQPVAFWCNPISGHNTLYWYLQNLGQGPELLIRYENEEAVDDSQLPKDRFSAERLKGVDSTLKIQPAELGDSAVYLCASTDRWSAYEQYFGPGTRLTVT.

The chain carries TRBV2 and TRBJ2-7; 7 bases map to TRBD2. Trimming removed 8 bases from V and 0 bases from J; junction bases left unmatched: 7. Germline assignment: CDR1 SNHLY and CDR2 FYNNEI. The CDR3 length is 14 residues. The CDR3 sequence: CASFERGSSYEQYF. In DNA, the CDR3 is TGTGCCAGCTTTGAGCGGGGAAGCTCCTACGAGCAGTACTTC.

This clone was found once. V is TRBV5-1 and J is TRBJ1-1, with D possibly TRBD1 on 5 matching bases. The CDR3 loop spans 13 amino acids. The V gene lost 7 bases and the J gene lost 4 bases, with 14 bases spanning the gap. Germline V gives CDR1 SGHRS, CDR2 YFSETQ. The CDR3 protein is CASRGGEVTEAFF. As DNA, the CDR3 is TGCGCCAGCCGCGGGGGAGAGGTCACTGAAGCTTTCTTT.

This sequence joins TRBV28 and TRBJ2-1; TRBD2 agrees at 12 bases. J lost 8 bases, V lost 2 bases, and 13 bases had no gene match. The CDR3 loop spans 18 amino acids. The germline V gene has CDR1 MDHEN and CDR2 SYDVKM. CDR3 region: CASSLILFGLAGKDEQFF. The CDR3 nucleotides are TGTGCCAGCAGTTTAATATTGTTCGGACTAGCGGGAAAAGATGAGCAGTTCTTC. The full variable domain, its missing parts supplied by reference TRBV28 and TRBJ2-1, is DVKVTQSSRYLVKRTGEKVFLECVQDMDHENMFWYRQDPGLGLRLIYFSYDVKMKEKGDIPEGYSVSREKKERFSLILESASTNQTSMYLCASSLILFGLAGKDEQFFGPGTRLTVL.

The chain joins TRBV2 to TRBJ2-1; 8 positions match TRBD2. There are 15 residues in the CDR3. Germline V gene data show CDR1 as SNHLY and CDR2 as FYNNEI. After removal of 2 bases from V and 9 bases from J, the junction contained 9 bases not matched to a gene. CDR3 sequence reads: CASSERDSGRGEQFF. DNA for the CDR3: TGTGCCAGCAGTGAACGCGACAGCGGGAGAGGTGAGCAGTTCTTC.

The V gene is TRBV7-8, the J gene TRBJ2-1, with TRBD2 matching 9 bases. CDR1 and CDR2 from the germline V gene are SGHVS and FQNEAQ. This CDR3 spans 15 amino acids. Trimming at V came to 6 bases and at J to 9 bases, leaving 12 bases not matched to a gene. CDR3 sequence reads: CASRSTSGPRSEQFF. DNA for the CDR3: TGTGCCAGCAGAAGTACTAGCGGGCCTCGCAGTGAGCAGTTCTTC.

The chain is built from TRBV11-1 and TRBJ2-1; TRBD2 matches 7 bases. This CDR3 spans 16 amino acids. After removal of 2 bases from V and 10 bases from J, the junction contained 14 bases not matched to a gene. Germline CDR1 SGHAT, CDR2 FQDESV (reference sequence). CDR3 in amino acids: CASSLSPGLPLIEQFF. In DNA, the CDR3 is TGTGCCAGCAGCTTATCACCGGGACTACCGCTTATAGAGCAGTTCTTC. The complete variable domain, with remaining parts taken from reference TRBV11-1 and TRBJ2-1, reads EAEVAQSPRYKITEKSQAVAFWCDPISGHATLYWYRQILGQGPELLVQFQDESVVDDSQLPKDRFSAERLKGVDSTLKIQPAELGDSAMYLCASSLSPGLPLIEQFFGPGTRLTVL.

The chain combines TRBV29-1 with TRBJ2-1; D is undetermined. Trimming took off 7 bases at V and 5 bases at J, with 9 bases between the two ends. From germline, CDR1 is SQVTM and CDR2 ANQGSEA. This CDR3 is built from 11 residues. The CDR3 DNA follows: TGCAGCGGAGAGCGAGACAATGAGCAGTTCTTC. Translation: CSGERDNEQFF.

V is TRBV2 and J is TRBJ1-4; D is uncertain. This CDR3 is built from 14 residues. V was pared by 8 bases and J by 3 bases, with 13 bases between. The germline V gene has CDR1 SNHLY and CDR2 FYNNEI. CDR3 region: CASRTSGPNEKLFF. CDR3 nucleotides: TGTGCCAGCCGTACAAGCGGTCCTAATGAAAAACTGTTTTTT.

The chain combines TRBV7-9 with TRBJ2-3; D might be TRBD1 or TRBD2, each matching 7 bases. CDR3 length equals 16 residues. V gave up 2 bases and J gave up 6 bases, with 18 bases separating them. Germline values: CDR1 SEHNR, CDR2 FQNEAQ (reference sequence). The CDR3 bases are TGTGCCAGCAGCTTAAAGACAGGGACTACAACCGATACGCAGTATTTT. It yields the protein CASSLKTGTTTDTQYF.

CDR3 amino acids: CASSLGTGDGHGYTF. The CDR3 coding sequence is TGTGCCAGTAGTCTTGGGACAGGGGACGGCCATGGCTACACCTTC. This sequence joins TRBV19 and TRBJ1-2; 10 positions agree with TRBD1. This CDR3 region has 15 residues. The ends lost 5 bases at V and 6 bases at J; junction bases unmatched: 9. Looked up from germline, CDR1 is LNHDA and CDR2 is SQIVND (reference sequence).

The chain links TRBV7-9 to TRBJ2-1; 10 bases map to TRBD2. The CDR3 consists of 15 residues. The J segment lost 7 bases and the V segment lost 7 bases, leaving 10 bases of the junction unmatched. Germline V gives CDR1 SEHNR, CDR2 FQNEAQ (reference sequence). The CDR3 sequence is CASIPLSGRGNEQFF. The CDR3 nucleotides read TGTGCCAGCATCCCCCTGAGCGGGAGGGGAAATGAGCAGTTCTTC.

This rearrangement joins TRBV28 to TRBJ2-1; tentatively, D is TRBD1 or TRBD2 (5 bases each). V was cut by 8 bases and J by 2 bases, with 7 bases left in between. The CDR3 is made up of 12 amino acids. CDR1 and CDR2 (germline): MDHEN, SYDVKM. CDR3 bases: TGTGCCAGCGGGGGTACCTACAATGAGCAGTTCTTC. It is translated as CASGGTYNEQFF.

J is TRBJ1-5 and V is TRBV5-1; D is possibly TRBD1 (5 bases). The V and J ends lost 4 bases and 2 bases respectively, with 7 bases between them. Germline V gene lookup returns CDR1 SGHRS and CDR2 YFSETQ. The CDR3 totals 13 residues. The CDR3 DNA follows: TGCGCCAGCAGCCGGGACGGCAATCAGCCCCAGCATTTT. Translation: CASSRDGNQPQHF.

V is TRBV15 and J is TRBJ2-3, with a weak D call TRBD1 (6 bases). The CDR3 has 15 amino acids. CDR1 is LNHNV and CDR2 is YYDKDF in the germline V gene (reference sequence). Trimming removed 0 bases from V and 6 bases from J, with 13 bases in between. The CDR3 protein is CATSRDRGWLDTQYF. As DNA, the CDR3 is TGTGCCACCAGCAGAGACAGGGGTTGGCTTGATACGCAGTATTTT.

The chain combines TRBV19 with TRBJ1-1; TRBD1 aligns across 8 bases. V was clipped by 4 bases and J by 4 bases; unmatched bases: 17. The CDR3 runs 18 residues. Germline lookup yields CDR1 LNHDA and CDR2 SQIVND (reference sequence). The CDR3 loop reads CASSTGGVGQGLSTEAFF. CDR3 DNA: TGTGCCAGTAGTACGGGGGGGGTCGGACAGGGCTTGAGCACTGAAGCTTTCTTT.

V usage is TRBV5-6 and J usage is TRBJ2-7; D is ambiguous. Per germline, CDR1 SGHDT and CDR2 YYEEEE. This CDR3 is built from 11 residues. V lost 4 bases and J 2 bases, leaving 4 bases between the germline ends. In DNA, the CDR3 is TGTGCCAGCAGCGCGACCTACGAGCAGTACTTC. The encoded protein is CASSATYEQYF.